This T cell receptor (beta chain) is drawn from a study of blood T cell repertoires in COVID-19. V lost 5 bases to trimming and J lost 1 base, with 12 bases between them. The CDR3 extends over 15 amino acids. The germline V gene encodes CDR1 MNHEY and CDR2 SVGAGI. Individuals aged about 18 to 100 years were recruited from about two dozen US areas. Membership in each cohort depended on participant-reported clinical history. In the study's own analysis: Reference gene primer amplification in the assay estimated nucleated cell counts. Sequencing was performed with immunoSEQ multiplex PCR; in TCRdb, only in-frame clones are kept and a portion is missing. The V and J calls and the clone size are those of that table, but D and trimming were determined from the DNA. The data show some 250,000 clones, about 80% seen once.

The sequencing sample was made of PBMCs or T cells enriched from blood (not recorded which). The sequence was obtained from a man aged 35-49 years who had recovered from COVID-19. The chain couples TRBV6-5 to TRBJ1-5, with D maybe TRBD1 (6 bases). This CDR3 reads CASSQTQGSNQPQHF. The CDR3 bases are TGTGCCAGCAGTCAGACCCAGGGGAGCAATCAGCCCCAGCATTTT.